This T cell receptor beta chain was sequenced in a study of T cell changes during pregnancy in multiple sclerosis. CDR3 length: 15 amino acids. The V gene's germline CDR1 is SGHRS and CDR2 YFSETQ. J gave up 8 bases and V 5 bases, and 7 bases lay outside the gene matches. TCRdb's copy holds only in-frame clones and misses some; the assay was immunoSEQ multiplex PCR. This repertoire shows around 70,000 clones, over 80% found once; its top ten account for about 2.3%. The sample in question was peripheral blood, obtained before pregnancy. The J gene is TRBJ2-1, the V gene TRBV5-1, with 13 nucleotides matching TRBD2. This receptor was identified in a female donor with multiple sclerosis, enrolled in a pregnancy study. CDR3 loop: CASSKLAGGPDEQFF. Here the CDR3 DNA reads TGCGCCAGCAGTAAACTAGCGGGAGGGCCAGATGAGCAGTTCTTC. The variable domain in full, with the rest retrieved from reference TRBV5-1 and TRBJ2-1, is KAGVTQTPRYLIKTRGQQVTLSCSPISGHRSVSWYQQTPGQGLQFLFEYFSETQRNKGNFPGRFSGRQFSNSRSEMNVSTLELGDSALYLCASSKLAGGPDEQFFGPGTRLTVL.